These 21 T cell receptor beta chains share one sample of origin, sequenced in a study of blood T cell repertoires in COVID-19. Assay used: immunoSEQ multiplex PCR; TCRdb lists only in-frame clones, some missing. The sample shows around 200,000 clones, approximately 91% of them seen only once. Sequencing was done on a sample of peripheral blood. The receptor source for this set is a man aged 18 to 30 with active or convalescent COVID-19.

The chain links TRBV19 to TRBJ1-6; no firm D call. V was cut by 5 bases and J by 5 bases, with 4 bases left in between. The CDR3 contains 12 residues. Looked up from germline, CDR1 is LNHDA and CDR2 is SQIVND (reference sequence). The CDR3: CASSFNNSPLHF. The CDR3 bases are TGTGCCAGTAGTTTTAATAATTCACCCCTCCACTTT.

The chain combines TRBV6-6 with TRBJ1-2; perhaps TRBD1 as D (6 bases). V was pared by 8 bases and J by 1 base, with 14 bases between. The CDR3 consists of 14 residues. Germline V gene lookup returns CDR1 MNHNY and CDR2 SVGAGI (reference sequence). CDR3 sequence (DNA): TGTGCCAGCGCCGACAGGCCCAGTAACTATGGCTACACCTTC. Amino acids: CASADRPSNYGYTF.

This clone has just one count. The chain carries TRBV7-2 and TRBJ2-5; D uncertain. CDR3 length equals 13 residues. Germline V gene sequence: CDR1 SGHTA, CDR2 FQGNSA. Trimming shortened V by 5 bases and J by 5 bases, and 12 bases separated the two germline ends. The CDR3 is CASSPSSSETQYF. The CDR3 DNA sequence: TGTGCCAGCAGCCCCAGTTCCTCGGAGACCCAGTACTTC.

This CDR3 reads CAWSAWSGDFLIGSSYNSPLHF. DNA for the CDR3: TGTGCCTGGAGCGCGTGGTCAGGGGATTTCCTGATAGGGAGCTCCTATAATTCACCCCTCCACTTT. The chain uses TRBV30 and TRBJ1-6; TRBD1 might be the D (6 bases). Trimming took off 3 bases at V and 0 bases at J, with 30 bases between the two ends. Looked up from germline, CDR1 is GTSNPN and CDR2 is SVGIG (reference sequence). The CDR3 runs to 22 residues.

This chain connects TRBV11-3 to TRBJ2-1; 9 bases line up with TRBD2. Trimming cost V 1 base and J 5 bases; bases outside gene matches: 6. This CDR3 is 16 amino acids long. CDR1 is SGHNT and CDR2 is YENEEA in the germline V gene. The DNA of the CDR3 is TGTGCCAGCAGCTTAGGAGGGACTAGCAGAGACAATGAGCAGTTCTTC. Translating gives CASSLGGTSRDNEQFF.

The chain uses TRBV30 and TRBJ1-6; TRBD1 is a possible D gene (5 bases). The germline gives CDR1 GTSNPN, CDR2 SVGIG (reference sequence). CDR3 size: 15 residues. V was trimmed by 0 bases and J by 0 bases, leaving 6 bases between them. Here the CDR3 reads CAWSVDSSYNSPLHF. DNA for the CDR3: TGTGCCTGGAGTGTAGACAGCTCCTATAATTCACCCCTCCACTTT.

The rearrangement links TRBV29-1 to TRBJ1-4, with 8 positions matching TRBD1. Germline assignment: CDR1 SQVTM and CDR2 ANQGSEA. V shed 6 bases and J 10 bases; nucleotides not matched to a gene: 13. This CDR3 contains 14 residues. CDR3 sequence (DNA): TGCAGCGTCCTTAGACAGGGGTCAGGTGGAAAACTGTTTTTT. Protein: CSVLRQGSGGKLFF.

The V call is TRBV19, the J call TRBJ1-2, with 8 bases lining up with TRBD1. The germline V gene has CDR1 LNHDA and CDR2 SQIVND (reference sequence). The CDR3 is 16 amino acids. Trimming cost V 4 bases and J 2 bases; bases outside gene matches: 9. The CDR3 DNA reads as TGTGCCAGTAGTAGATCAAACGACAGGGGCAACTATGGCTACACCTTC. It encodes CASSRSNDRGNYGYTF.

This chain uses TRBV5-1 with TRBJ1-2, with 9 bases aligning to TRBD1. With V trimmed by 4 bases and J by 11 bases, 12 bases remained unmatched. The CDR3 consists of 14 residues. In germline, CDR1 is SGHRS, CDR2 YFSETQ. The chain's CDR3 is CASSVNRGQSVYTF. For the CDR3, the DNA is TGCGCCAGCAGCGTAAACAGGGGGCAAAGTGTATACACCTTC. Looking up the rest from reference TRBV5-1 and TRBJ1-2 gives the full variable domain: KAGVTQTPRYLIKTRGQQVTLSCSPISGHRSVSWYQQTPGQGLQFLFEYFSETQRNKGNFPGRFSGRQFSNSRSEMNVSTLELGDSALYLCASSVNRGQSVYTFGSGTRLTVV.

V is TRBV7-2 and J is TRBJ1-3; weak D call: TRBD1 (5 bases). The CDR3 has 17 amino acids. Trimming cost V 1 base and J 0 bases, with 13 bases left between them. CDR1 and CDR2 from the germline V gene are SGHTA and FQGNSA. CDR3 nucleotides: TGTGCCAGCAGCTTAGGTGGAGGGGCGCCCTCTGGAAACACCATATATTTT. Residues: CASSLGGGAPSGNTIYF.

The chain combines TRBV5-1 with TRBJ2-3; D is perhaps TRBD1 (6 bases). The CDR3 is made up of 14 amino acids. Germline loops: CDR1 SGHRS, CDR2 YFSETQ. Deletions cut 4 bases from V and 2 bases from J, with 11 bases between. The CDR3 bases are TGCGCCAGCAGCACAGGACAGTTCACAGATACGCAGTATTTT. Translated: CASSTGQFTDTQYF.

The genes are TRBV6-5 and TRBJ2-1, with 9 bases identical to TRBD2. Looked up from germline, CDR1 is MNHEY and CDR2 is SVGAGI. The CDR3 extends over 13 amino acids. V shed 8 bases, J shed 7 bases, and the junction held 6 bases outside the gene matches. Written as DNA, the CDR3 is TGTGCCAGCCAGACTAGCGGAGGGAATGAGCAGTTCTTC. Translation: CASQTSGGNEQFF.

This chain uses TRBV10-3 with TRBJ1-2, with no clear D. V was clipped by 0 bases and J by 5 bases, with 10 bases between them. In germline, CDR1 is ENHRY, CDR2 SYGVKD. The CDR3 has 14 amino acids. The CDR3: CAISESNGKYGYTF. The CDR3 DNA follows: TGTGCCATCAGTGAGTCGAACGGGAAGTATGGCTACACCTTC.

The CDR3: CASSPTGGTPEAFF. The CDR3 DNA is TGTGCCAGCTCACCGACAGGGGGTACCCCTGAAGCTTTCTTT. This chain connects TRBV18 to TRBJ1-1, with 9 bases aligning to TRBD1. The V segment lost 3 bases and the J segment 6 bases; nucleotides outside the gene matches: 5. This CDR3 is 14 amino acids long. Germline V gene lookup returns CDR1 KGHSH and CDR2 LQKENI.

This chain joins TRBV24-1 and TRBJ2-1; 9 positions match TRBD2. The trim removed 2 bases at V and 6 bases at J, leaving 10 bases unmatched. The CDR3 loop spans 17 amino acids. Germline V gene sequence: CDR1 KGHDR, CDR2 SFDVKD. CDR3 DNA sequence: TGTGCCACCAGTGATTCTAAAGCTAGCGGGGTAACCAATGAGCAGTTCTTC. It translates to CATSDSKASGVTNEQFF.

The chain carries TRBV7-3 and TRBJ2-1, with 11 bases fitting TRBD2. Germline CDR1 SGHTA, CDR2 FQGTGA. CDR3 size: 15 residues. V shed 5 bases, J shed 8 bases, and the junction held 8 bases outside the gene matches. The CDR3 loop is CASSLSGGAFDEQFF. CDR3 DNA: TGTGCCAGCAGCCTTAGCGGGGGGGCCTTTGATGAGCAGTTCTTC.

The chain couples TRBV6-2 or TRBV6-3 to TRBJ1-2, with 8 nucleotides matching TRBD1. Germline values: CDR1 MNHEY, CDR2 SVGEGT. This CDR3 contains 16 residues. J was trimmed by 8 bases and V by 5 bases; bases with no gene match: 16. CDR3 coding DNA: TGTGCCAGCAGTCGCCATAACAGGGGGTTACGTAGCGGCTACACCTTC. As protein: CASSRHNRGLRSGYTF.

The chain recombines TRBV11-2 with TRBJ1-1; D possibly corresponds to TRBD1 (5 bases). The germline V gene encodes CDR1 SGHAT and CDR2 FQNNGV. Between the trimmed V and J ends, which lost 5 bases and 6 bases, there was a span of 13 bases. The CDR3 is 13 amino acids. In DNA, the CDR3 is TGTGCCAGCAGCCCCGACAGAGGATCTGAAGCTTTCTTT. This gives the protein CASSPDRGSEAFF.

In this sample, this clone turned up once. The V call is TRBV7-8, the J call TRBJ2-7, with TRBD2 identical over 7 bases. This CDR3 region has 15 residues. Trimming at V came to 2 bases and at J to 0 bases, leaving 4 bases not matched to a gene. Germline CDR1 is SGHVS and CDR2 is FQNEAQ. CDR3 nucleotides: TGTGCCAGCAGCTTATCCACGGGGGGCTCCTACGAGCAGTACTTC. Protein product: CASSLSTGGSYEQYF. Full variable domain (rest looked up from reference TRBV7-8 and TRBJ2-7): GAGVSQSPRYKVAKRGQDVALRCDPISGHVSLFWYQQALGQGPEFLTYFQNEAQLDKSGLPSDRFFAERPEGSVSTLKIQRTQQEDSAVYLCASSLSTGGSYEQYFGPGTRLTVT.

The chain combines TRBV6-5 with TRBJ2-1, with D tentatively TRBD1 (5 bases). The CDR3 sequence is 15 residues long. Trimming stripped 6 bases from V and 2 bases from J, with 14 bases between. CDR1 and CDR2 (germline): MNHEY, SVGAGI. CDR3 nucleotides: TGTGCCAGCAGCTACCAGGGTGGGGCCTACAATGAGCAGTTCTTC. Amino acids: CASSYQGGAYNEQFF.

J is TRBJ1-3 and V is TRBV16; 7 positions agree with TRBD1. The CDR3 sequence is 16 residues long. The germline V gene encodes CDR1 KGHSY and CDR2 FQNENV. J lost 1 base, V lost 4 bases, and 7 bases had no gene match. The DNA for the CDR3 is TGTGCCAGCAGCCCTTCCGACAGGGCATCTGGAAACACCATATATTTT. It specifies CASSPSDRASGNTIYF.